The sequence of this T cell receptor beta chain was determined in a study of blood T cells in healthy people across ages. The authors isolated at least 7 million PBMCs per sample. For the second PCR, which ran for about 7 to 11 cycles, a sample-barcoded 5' primer and a J-beta primer mix were used. Every cDNA molecule carried a tag from a template-switch adaptor bearing 12 random nucleotides. Sequencing yielded, for each sample, at least 2.5 million paired-end reads carrying CDR3. TCRdb re-called the 5' RACE reads through MiXCR, storing one row per CDR3 protein. Of approximately 1,100,000 distinct CDR3 sequences in the sample, 35% to 55% were seen once. The CDR3 runs 14 residues. The V and J ends lost 1 base and 5 bases respectively, with 11 bases between them. CDR1 GTSNPN and CDR2 SVGIG come from the germline V gene (reference sequence).

Sequenced input: blood. V is TRBV30 and J is TRBJ1-4; no firm D call. The TCR originated in a woman in her fifties or sixties in good health. CDR3 loop: CAWSGDKRNEKLFF. The DNA for the CDR3 is TGTGCCTGGAGTGGAGACAAACGAAATGAAAAACTGTTTTTT.